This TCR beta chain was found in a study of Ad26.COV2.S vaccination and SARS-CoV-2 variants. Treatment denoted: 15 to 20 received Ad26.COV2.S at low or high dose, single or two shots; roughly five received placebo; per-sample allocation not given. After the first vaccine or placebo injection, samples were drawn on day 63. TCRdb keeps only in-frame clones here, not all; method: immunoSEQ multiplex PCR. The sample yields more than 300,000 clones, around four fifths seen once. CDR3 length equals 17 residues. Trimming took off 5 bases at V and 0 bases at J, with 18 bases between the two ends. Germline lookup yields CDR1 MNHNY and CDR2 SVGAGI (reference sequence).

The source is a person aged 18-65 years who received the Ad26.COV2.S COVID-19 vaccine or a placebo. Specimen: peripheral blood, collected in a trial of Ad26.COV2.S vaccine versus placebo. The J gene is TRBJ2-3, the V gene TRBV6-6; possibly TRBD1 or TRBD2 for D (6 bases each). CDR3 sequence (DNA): TGTGCCAGCAGTCACGTCCGGGGGCAGTTTAGCACAGATACGCAGTATTTT. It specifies CASSHVRGQFSTDTQYF.